The 10 T cell receptor beta chains below were found in one sample sequenced in a study of T cell repertoires in cytomegalovirus infection. Their antigens are not known. TCRdb re-analysed the reads in MiXCR, keeping a single row per CDR3 protein. The sample has some 310,000 distinct CDR3 sequences; about 25% are singletons. The sample consisted of cultured PBMCs, taken from culture after CMV antigen stimulation. The source of these receptors is a human donor in good health (CMV status not recorded). Some clones in this sample may be carry-over from other donors' samples.

This clonotype was seen a few times. The V call is TRBV10-3, the J call TRBJ2-3, with 7 nucleotides matching TRBD2. Trimming removed 8 bases from V and 1 base from J; junction bases left unmatched: 12. Germline CDR1 and CDR2: ENHRY and SYGVKD. The CDR3 is made up of 16 amino acids. Here the CDR3 DNA reads TGTGCCATCGGGGAGGGCCAGCGGGCCGGCACAGATACGCAGTATTTT. Translated: CAIGEGQRAGTDTQYF.

The V gene is TRBV19, the J gene TRBJ2-2; D remains ambiguous. This CDR3 is built from 16 residues. The V end was cut by 7 bases, the J end by 7 bases, with 22 bases between. Germline V gives CDR1 LNHDA, CDR2 SQIVND (reference sequence). In nucleotides, the CDR3 is TGTGCCAGTACCCTCTGGGCTAGAGGTCCGGGCGGGGAGCTGTTTTTT. Residues: CASTLWARGPGGELFF.

This clonotype was counted between two and nine times. V and J are TRBV7-6 and TRBJ2-2; perhaps TRBD2 as D (6 bases). V was cut by 1 base and J by 4 bases, with 16 bases left in between. The CDR3 is 17 residues long. Germline V gene lookup returns CDR1 SGHVS and CDR2 FNYEAQ. As DNA, the CDR3 is TGTGCCAGCAGCTTAGAGTCGTCTGCGGGACTCACCGGGGAGCTGTTTTTT. It translates to CASSLESSAGLTGELFF. Full variable domain (outside the CDR3, taken from reference TRBV7-6 and TRBJ2-2): GAGVSQSPRYKVTKRGQDVALRCDPISGHVSLYWYRQALGQGPEFLTYFNYEAQQDKSGLPNDRFSAERPEGSISTLTIQRTEQRDSAMYRCASSLESSAGLTGELFFGEGSRLTVL.

The chain couples TRBV7-2 to TRBJ1-5; D uncertain. The germline V gene encodes CDR1 SGHTA and CDR2 FQGNSA. V shed 2 bases and J shed 5 bases, with 7 bases lying between them. This CDR3 has 13 amino acids. The CDR3 nucleotides read TGTGCCAGCAGCTTATTTTGGGATCAGCCCCAGCATTTT. Its protein product is CASSLFWDQPQHF.

The CDR3 region is CASRTVGGRNGYTF. The CDR3 nucleotides read TGCGCCAGCAGGACAGTGGGGGGGAGAAATGGCTACACCTTC. This rearrangement joins TRBV4-1 to TRBJ1-2, with D tentatively TRBD1 (5 bases). The CDR3 covers 14 residues. Looked up from germline, CDR1 is MGHRA and CDR2 is YSYEKL. V gave up 6 bases and J gave up 6 bases, with 17 bases separating them.

This sequence joins TRBV29-1 and TRBJ2-7, with D perhaps TRBD1 or TRBD2 (5 bases each). This CDR3 is 14 amino acids long. Germline CDR1 reads SQVTM; CDR2 reads ANQGSEA. V was shortened by 5 bases and J by 2 bases, with 16 bases between the two germline ends. The CDR3 sequence: CSVKSGTGAYEQYF. The CDR3 nucleotides read TGCAGCGTTAAGTCGGGAACAGGCGCCTACGAGCAGTACTTC.

Here the CDR3 reads CASRRTGEDEQYV. The CDR3 DNA reads as TGTGCCAGCAGAAGGACAGGGGAAGACGAGCAGTACGTC. The V gene is TRBV6-2 or TRBV6-3, the J gene TRBJ2-7; 9 positions match TRBD1. The CDR3 spans 13 residues. The germline gives CDR1 MNHEY, CDR2 SVGEGT. V shed 6 bases and J 5 bases; nucleotides not matched to a gene: 5.

V usage is TRBV30 and J usage is TRBJ2-1; 9 bases fit TRBD2. CDR1 GTSNPN and CDR2 SVGIG come from the germline V gene (reference sequence). Germline trimming cut 3 bases from V and 7 bases from J; bases unmatched to any gene: 10. The CDR3 spans 15 residues. The CDR3 loop is CAWREAGGPWNEQFF. CDR3 bases: TGTGCCTGGAGGGAGGCGGGAGGGCCTTGGAATGAGCAGTTCTTC.

The rearrangement uses TRBV15 and TRBJ2-5, with 8 bases identical to TRBD2. J was trimmed by 5 bases and V by 5 bases; bases with no gene match: 4. The CDR3 is 13 residues long. Germline lookup yields CDR1 LNHNV and CDR2 YYDKDF (reference sequence). CDR3 sequence reads: CATSRAGVETQYF. CDR3 bases: TGTGCCACCAGCCGAGCGGGAGTCGAGACCCAGTACTTC.

The chain is built from TRBV19 and TRBJ2-1; D may be TRBD2 (6 bases). The CDR3 extends over 13 amino acids. V was trimmed by 3 bases and J by 6 bases, leaving 9 bases between them. CDR1 LNHDA and CDR2 SQIVND come from the germline V gene (reference sequence). For the CDR3, the DNA is TGTGCCAGTAGTATTGGCGGGATCAATGAGCAGTTCTTC. This translates into CASSIGGINEQFF.